A selection of T cell receptor beta chains follows, all from one sample in a study of PD-1 blockade in classical Hodgkin lymphoma. Assay: immunoSEQ multiplex PCR; the TCRdb copy retains only in-frame clones and omits some. The table includes about 110,000 clones, 89% detected once. The sample in question was peripheral blood mononuclear cells (PBMCs), obtained before the second cycle of nivolumab. The receptors were sampled from a human donor with classical Hodgkin lymphoma. The CDR3 runs from the conserved cysteine through the conserved F or W. The D gene is left open where the match is weak. Clone size, where shown, is once, few, many, or a class for clones that have expanded.

.,18,TRBV15,TRBJ1-5,.,CATSRLQEAGLGNQPQHF,TGTGCCACCAGCAGACTACAGGAGGCTGGGCTTGGCAATCAGCCCCAGCATTTT
.,14,TRBV19,TRBJ2-3,.,CASSSGLGTDTQYF,TGTGCCAGTAGTAGCGGGCTGGGCACAGATACGCAGTATTTT
TRBD1,16,TRBV5-1,TRBJ2-5,.,CASSLVLAGGQETQYF,TGCGCCAGCAGCTTGGTACTGGCAGGGGGTCAAGAGACCCAGTACTTC
.,13,TRBV11-2,TRBJ1-2,.,CASSLDRNYGYTF,TGTGCCAGCAGCCTAGACAGAAACTATGGCTACACCTTC
TRBD1,17,TRBV4-3,TRBJ1-2,.,CASSQEKITGGLYGYTF,TGCGCCAGCAGCCAAGAGAAAATTACAGGGGGATTGTATGGCTACACCTTC
.,15,TRBV7-9,TRBJ2-5,once,CASSLRQDTRETQYF,TGTGCCAGCAGCTTACGGCAGGACACCCGGGAGACCCAGTACTTC
.,11,TRBV30,TRBJ2-3,.,CAWSVPDTQYF,TGTGCCTGGAGTGTACCAGATACGCAGTATTTT
.,12,TRBV7-2,TRBJ1-5,.,CASSVSRLPQHF,TGTGCCAGCAGCGTCTCGCGTCTGCCCCAGCATTTT
.,13,TRBV18,TRBJ2-7,.,CASSPSEGDEQYF,TGTGCCAGCTCACCAAGCGAGGGGGACGAGCAGTACTTC
.,15,TRBV7-6,TRBJ2-3,.,CASSLGLPGGDTQYF,TGTGCCAGCAGCTTAGGTCTACCTGGGGGGGATACGCAGTATTTT
.,15,TRBV4-1,TRBJ1-2,.,CASSQVGDPNYGHTF,TGCGCCAGCAGCCAGGTCGGAGACCCTAACTATGGCCACACCTTC
TRBD1,12,TRBV30,TRBJ2-7,.,CAWGGQGAEQYF,TGTGCCTGGGGGGGACAGGGGGCCGAGCAGTACTTC
.,11,TRBV5-1,TRBJ1-1,.,CATRIRLKAFF,TGCGCCACTAGGATACGATTAAAAGCTTTCTTT
.,13,TRBV14,TRBJ2-7,.,CASSQGHSYEQYF,TGTGCCAGCAGCCAAGGACATTCCTACGAGCAGTACTTC
TRBD2,15,TRBV12-5,TRBJ2-7,.,CASARGDGSSYEQYF,TGTGCTAGTGCCCGGGGGGACGGCAGCTCCTACGAGCAGTACTTC
.,14,TRBV12-5,TRBJ1-1,.,CASGLVGVNTEAFF,TGTGCTAGTGGTTTGGTAGGGGTGAACACTGAAGCTTTCTTT
.,15,TRBV5-1,TRBJ2-2,.,CASSLVGENTGELFF,TGCGCCAGCAGCTTGGTAGGGGAGAACACCGGGGAGCTGTTTTTT
.,14,TRBV5-6,TRBJ2-2,.,CASSPDRIWGELFF,TGTGCCAGCAGCCCCGACAGGATTTGGGGGGAGCTGTTTTTT
.,14,TRBV7-9,TRBJ1-2,.,CASSSTQGNYGYTF,TGTGCCAGCAGCTCAACCCAGGGAAACTATGGCTACACCTTC
.,15,TRBV30,TRBJ1-5,.,CAWSLRGYSNQPQHF,TGTGCCTGGAGTCTAAGGGGATATAGCAATCAGCCCCAGCATTTT
.,14,TRBV19,TRBJ2-7,.,CASSIIGSGYEQYF,TGTGCCAGTAGTATAATAGGGAGTGGCTACGAGCAGTACTTC
TRBD1,15,TRBV18,TRBJ2-3,.,CASSSRTGAEDTQYF,TGTGCCAGCTCATCAAGGACAGGGGCGGAGGATACGCAGTATTTT
.,16,TRBV6-1,TRBJ2-7,.,CASSEWLGASSYEQYF,TGTGCCAGCAGTGAATGGTTAGGGGCCAGCTCCTACGAGCAGTACTTC
.,16,TRBV5-3,TRBJ2-7,.,CARSLKYGSVGYEQYF,TGTGCCAGAAGCTTGAAATATGGGAGCGTTGGCTACGAGCAGTACTTC
TRBD1,19,TRBV4-3,TRBJ1-2,.,CASSPYEDRGGKGAYGYTF,TGCGCCAGCAGCCCTTACGAGGACAGGGGCGGGAAAGGGGCCTATGGCTACACCTTC
TRBD1,17,TRBV19,TRBJ1-4,.,CASSPRPGQGGGEKLFF,TGTGCCAGTAGTCCGAGACCGGGACAGGGGGGAGGTGAAAAACTGTTTTTT
.,14,TRBV4-1,TRBJ1-5,.,CASSAGNSNQPQHF,TGCGCCAGCAGTGCCGGGAATAGCAATCAGCCCCAGCATTTT
.,13,TRBV18,TRBJ1-2,few,CASSPDSNYGYTF,TGTGCCAGCTCACCAGACAGCAACTATGGCTACACCTTC
.,10,TRBV20-1,TRBJ2-5,.,CSARRETQYF,TGCAGTGCTAGGAGGGAGACCCAGTACTTC
TRBD2,14,TRBV7-2,TRBJ2-7,.,CASSFWAGVYEQYF,TGTGCCAGCAGCTTCTGGGCGGGAGTTTACGAGCAGTACTTC
.,13,TRBV19,TRBJ1-2,once,CASSIKENYGYTF,TGTGCCAGTAGTATTAAGGAGAACTATGGCTACACCTTC
.,15,TRBV6-5,TRBJ1-1,.,CASSQHIGGDTEAFF,TGTGCCAGCAGTCAACACATTGGAGGCGACACTGAAGCTTTCTTT
TRBD1,13,TRBV27,TRBJ1-1,.,CASSGGTVTEAFF,TGTGCCAGCAGTGGCGGGACAGTCACTGAAGCTTTCTTT
.,13,TRBV29-1,TRBJ2-5,.,CSSERVRGETQYF,TGCAGCTCCGAGAGGGTCAGGGGAGAGACCCAGTACTTC
.,13,TRBV5-6,TRBJ1-1,.,CASSPGLSPEAFF,TGTGCCAGCAGCCCGGGCCTCAGCCCAGAAGCTTTCTTT
TRBD2,16,TRBV5-1,TRBJ2-5,.,CASSSPSLAGVETQYF,TGCGCCAGCAGCTCCCCTTCACTAGCGGGAGTGGAGACCCAGTACTTC
TRBD1,16,TRBV4-2,TRBJ1-1,.,CASSPRQGRQDTEAFF,TGTGCCAGCAGCCCAAGACAGGGGAGGCAGGACACTGAAGCTTTCTTT
.,14,TRBV28,TRBJ1-2,.,CASSLVGAGHGYTF,TGTGCCAGCAGTTTAGTCGGGGCAGGGCATGGCTACACCTTC
TRBD2,14,TRBV19,TRBJ2-1,.,CASTPAGGFNEQFF,TGTGCCAGTACCCCAGCGGGAGGTTTCAATGAGCAGTTCTTC
.,12,TRBV6-5,TRBJ1-1,.,CASSNEGSLAFF,TGTGCCAGCAGCAACGAGGGGAGTTTAGCTTTCTTT
.,14,TRBV5-5,TRBJ1-1,.,CASSLDHVNTEAFF,TGTGCCAGCAGCTTGGATCACGTGAACACTGAAGCTTTCTTT
.,12,TRBV6-6,TRBJ1-3,.,CASSYEGYTIYF,TGTGCCAGCAGTTACGAAGGTTACACCATATATTTT
.,12,TRBV7-9,TRBJ1-5,.,CASSLGNQPQHF,TGTGCCAGCAGCTTAGGAAATCAGCCCCAGCATTTT
.,15,TRBV10-1,TRBJ1-2,.,CASSDIWVRSYGYTF,TGCGCCAGCAGTGACATTTGGGTCAGAAGCTATGGCTACACCTTC
.,15,TRBV6-1,TRBJ1-5,.,CASSEASFSNQPQHF,TGTGCCAGCAGTGAAGCCAGTTTTAGCAATCAGCCCCAGCATTTT
.,12,TRBV10-3,TRBJ1-2,.,CAIRVQSDGYTF,TGTGCCATCAGGGTCCAGTCGGATGGCTACACCTTC
TRBD2,16,TRBV5-1,TRBJ2-1,.,CASSLDGLAGSNEQFF,TGCGCCAGCAGCTTGGACGGACTAGCGGGAAGCAATGAGCAGTTCTTC
TRBD2,15,TRBV19,TRBJ2-1,.,CASTVGGIGAFEQFF,TGTGCCAGTACCGTGGGGGGGATCGGAGCCTTTGAGCAGTTCTTC
.,13,TRBV18,TRBJ2-3,.,CASSPKARDTQYF,TGTGCCAGCTCACCGAAAGCGAGGGATACGCAGTATTTT
TRBD2,17,TRBV9,TRBJ2-1,.,CASSVGSGTSGGNEQFF,TGTGCCAGCAGCGTAGGCTCCGGGACTAGCGGGGGCAATGAGCAGTTCTTC
.,10,TRBV10-1,TRBJ2-7,.,CASSHYEQYF,TGCGCCAGCAGCCACTACGAGCAGTACTTC
.,13,TRBV28,TRBJ1-1,.,CASIGGLGTEAFF,TGTGCCAGCATTGGAGGGCTTGGCACTGAAGCTTTCTTT